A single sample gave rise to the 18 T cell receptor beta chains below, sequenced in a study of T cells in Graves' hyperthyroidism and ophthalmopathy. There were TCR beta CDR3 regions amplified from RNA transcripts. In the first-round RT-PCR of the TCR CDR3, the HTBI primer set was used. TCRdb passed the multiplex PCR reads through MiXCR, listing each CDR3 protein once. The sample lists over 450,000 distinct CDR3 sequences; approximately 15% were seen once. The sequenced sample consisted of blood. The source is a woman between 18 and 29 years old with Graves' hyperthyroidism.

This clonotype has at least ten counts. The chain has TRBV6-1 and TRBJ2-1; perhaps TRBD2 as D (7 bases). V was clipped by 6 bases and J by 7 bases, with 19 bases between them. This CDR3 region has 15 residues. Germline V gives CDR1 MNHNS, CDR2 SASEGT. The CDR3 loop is CASRPPGAGVNEQFF. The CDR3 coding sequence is TGTGCCAGCAGGCCTCCGGGGGCGGGAGTAAATGAGCAGTTCTTC.

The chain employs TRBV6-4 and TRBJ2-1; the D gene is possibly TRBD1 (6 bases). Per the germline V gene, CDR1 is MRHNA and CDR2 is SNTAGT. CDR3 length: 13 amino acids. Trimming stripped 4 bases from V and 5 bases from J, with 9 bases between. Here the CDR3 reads CASSVEGDNEQFF. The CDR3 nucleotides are TGTGCCAGCAGTGTTGAGGGGGACAATGAGCAGTTCTTC.

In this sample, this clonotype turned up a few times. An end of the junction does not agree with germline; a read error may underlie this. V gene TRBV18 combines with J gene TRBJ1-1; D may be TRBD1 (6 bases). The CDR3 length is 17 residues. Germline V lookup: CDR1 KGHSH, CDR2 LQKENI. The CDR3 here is CASSPTWTSRRDTEALF. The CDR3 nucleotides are TGTGCCAGCTCACCAACATGGACCTCGAGACGGGACACTGAAGCTCTCTTT.

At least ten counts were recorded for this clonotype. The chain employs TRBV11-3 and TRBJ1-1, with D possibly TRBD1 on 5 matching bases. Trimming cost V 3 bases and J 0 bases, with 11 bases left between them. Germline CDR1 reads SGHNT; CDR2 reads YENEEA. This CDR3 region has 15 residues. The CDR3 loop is CASSFIAGMNTEAFF. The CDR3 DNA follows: TGTGCCAGCAGCTTTATTGCAGGGATGAACACTGAAGCTTTCTTT.

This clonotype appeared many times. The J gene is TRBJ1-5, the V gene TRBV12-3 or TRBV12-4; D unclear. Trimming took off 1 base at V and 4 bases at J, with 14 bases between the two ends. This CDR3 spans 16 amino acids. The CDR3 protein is CASSLGLEGLNQPQHF. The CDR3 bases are TGTGCCAGCAGTTTAGGGCTCGAGGGTTTGAATCAGCCCCAGCATTTT.

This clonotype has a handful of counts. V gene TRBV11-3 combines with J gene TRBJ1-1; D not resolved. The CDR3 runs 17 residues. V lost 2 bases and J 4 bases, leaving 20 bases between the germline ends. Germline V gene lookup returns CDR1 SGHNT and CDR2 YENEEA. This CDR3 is CASSLFFWAGGATEAFF. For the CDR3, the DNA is TGTGCCAGCAGCTTATTCTTTTGGGCAGGCGGTGCCACTGAAGCTTTCTTT. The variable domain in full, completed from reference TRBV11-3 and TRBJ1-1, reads EAGVVQSPRYKIIEKKQPVAFWCNPISGHNTLYWYLQNLGQGPELLIRYENEEAVDDSQLPKDRFSAERLKGVDSTLKIQPAELGDSAVYLCASSLFFWAGGATEAFFGQGTRLTVV.

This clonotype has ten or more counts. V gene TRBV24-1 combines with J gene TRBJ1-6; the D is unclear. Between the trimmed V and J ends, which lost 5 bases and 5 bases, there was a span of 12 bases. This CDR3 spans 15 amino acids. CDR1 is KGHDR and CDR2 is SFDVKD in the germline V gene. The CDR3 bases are TGTGCCACCAGTGTTTGGACCGTTAATAATTCACCCCTCCACTTT. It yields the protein CATSVWTVNNSPLHF.

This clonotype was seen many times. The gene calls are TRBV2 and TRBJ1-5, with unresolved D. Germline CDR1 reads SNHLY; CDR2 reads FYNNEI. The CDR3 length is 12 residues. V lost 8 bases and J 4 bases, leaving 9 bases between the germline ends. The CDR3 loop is CASDNGNQPQHF. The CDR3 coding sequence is TGTGCCAGCGACAACGGGAATCAGCCCCAGCATTTT.

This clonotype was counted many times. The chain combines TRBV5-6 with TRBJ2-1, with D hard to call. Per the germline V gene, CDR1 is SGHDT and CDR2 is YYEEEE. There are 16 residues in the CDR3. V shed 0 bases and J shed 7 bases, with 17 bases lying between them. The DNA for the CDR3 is TGTGCCAGCAGCTTGGGAGCTGGATCCGCCCTGAATGAGCAGTTCTTC. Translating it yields CASSLGAGSALNEQFF.

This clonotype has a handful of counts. CDR3 sequence reads: CASSVVASSYEQYF. The CDR3 DNA sequence: TGTGCCAGCAGCGTAGTAGCGTCTAGCTACGAGCAGTACTTC. The gene calls are TRBV9 and TRBJ2-7; possible D gene TRBD2, 5 bases. The CDR3 loop spans 14 amino acids. CDR1 and CDR2 (germline): SGDLS, YYNGEE. Trimming left V 0 bases short and J 3 bases short, with 10 bases between.

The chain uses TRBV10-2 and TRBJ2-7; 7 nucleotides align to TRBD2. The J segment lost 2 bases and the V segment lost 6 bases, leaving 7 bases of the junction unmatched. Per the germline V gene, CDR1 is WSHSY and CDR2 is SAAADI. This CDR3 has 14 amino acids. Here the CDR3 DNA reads TGCGCCAGCAGGCGGGCTAGCGGTACCTACGAGCAGTACGTC. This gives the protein CASRRASGTYEQYV.

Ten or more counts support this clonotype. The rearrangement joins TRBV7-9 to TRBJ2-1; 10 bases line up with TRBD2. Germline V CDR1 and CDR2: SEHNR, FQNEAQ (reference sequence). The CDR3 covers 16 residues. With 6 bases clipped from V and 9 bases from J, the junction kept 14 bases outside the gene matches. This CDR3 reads CASSFPGLAGVFEQFF. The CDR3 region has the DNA TGTGCCAGCAGTTTCCCCGGGCTAGCGGGAGTGTTTGAGCAGTTCTTC.

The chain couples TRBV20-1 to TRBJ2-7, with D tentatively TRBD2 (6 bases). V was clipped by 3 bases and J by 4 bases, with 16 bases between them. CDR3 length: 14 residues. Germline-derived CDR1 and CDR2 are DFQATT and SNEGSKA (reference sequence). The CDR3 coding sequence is TGCAGTGCTAGGGGGGGAGAGGCTCTTTACGAGCAGTACGTC. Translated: CSARGGEALYEQYV.

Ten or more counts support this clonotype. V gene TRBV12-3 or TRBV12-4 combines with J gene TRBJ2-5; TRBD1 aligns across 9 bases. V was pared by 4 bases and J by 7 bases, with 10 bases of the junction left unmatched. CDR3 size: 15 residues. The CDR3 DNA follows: TGTGCCAGCAGTTCCCACACAGGGGGCTTAGGGACCCAGTACTTC. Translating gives CASSSHTGGLGTQYF.

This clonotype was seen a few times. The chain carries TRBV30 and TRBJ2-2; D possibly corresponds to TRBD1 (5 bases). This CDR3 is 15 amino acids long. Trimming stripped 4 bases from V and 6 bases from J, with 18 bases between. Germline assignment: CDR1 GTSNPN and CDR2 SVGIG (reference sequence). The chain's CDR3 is CAWTLKGQAAGELFF. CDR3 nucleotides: TGTGCCTGGACCCTAAAGGGGCAGGCGGCCGGGGAGCTGTTTTTT.

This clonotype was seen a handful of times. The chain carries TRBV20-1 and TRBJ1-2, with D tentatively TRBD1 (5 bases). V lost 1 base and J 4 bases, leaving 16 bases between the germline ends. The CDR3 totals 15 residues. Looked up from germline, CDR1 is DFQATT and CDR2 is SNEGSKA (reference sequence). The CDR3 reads CSARAVRDRTYGYTF. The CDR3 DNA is TGCAGTGCTAGAGCAGTCAGGGACCGAACCTATGGCTACACCTTC.

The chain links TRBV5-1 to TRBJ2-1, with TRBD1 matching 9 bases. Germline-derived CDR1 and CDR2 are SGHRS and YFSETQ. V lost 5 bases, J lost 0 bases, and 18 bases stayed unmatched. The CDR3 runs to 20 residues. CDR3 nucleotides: TGCGCCAGCAGGGGGGGAGCCGGGACAGGGAATGGGTACTCCTACAATGAGCAGTTCTTC. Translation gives CASRGGAGTGNGYSYNEQFF.

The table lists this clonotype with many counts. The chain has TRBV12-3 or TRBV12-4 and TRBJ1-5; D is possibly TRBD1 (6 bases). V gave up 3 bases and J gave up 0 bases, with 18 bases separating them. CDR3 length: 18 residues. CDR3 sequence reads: CASSLWGGGGDSNQPQHF. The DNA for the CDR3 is TGTGCCAGCAGTTTGTGGGGCGGCGGGGGCGATAGCAATCAGCCCCAGCATTTT.